Included here is one TCR beta chain sequence, with context. Its antigen remains unidentified. CD45RO-negative cells were positively selected for CCR7, leaving out terminally differentiated effector memory CD45RA+ cells. Every contributor of samples was a Caucasian grown-up residing in Nashville, Tennessee. Sequencing was performed with immunoSEQ multiplex PCR; in TCRdb, only in-frame clones are kept and a portion is missing. In the table there are over 2 million clones, approximately 94% of which are singletons. The CDR3 consists of 15 residues. CDR1 is SGDLS and CDR2 is YYNGEE in the germline V gene. The ends were cut back, 1 base at V and 2 bases at J, with 12 bases in the middle. These data belong to a study of shared clonotypes between healthy human individuals. General study points: Sharing across a few donors was seen in 4.5% to 5.5% of naive CD4 clonotypes.

The V call is TRBV9, the J call TRBJ2-5; weak D call: TRBD2 (7 bases). The source of this sequence is a man aged 18 to 35 in good health. The material sequenced was naive CD8+ T cells sorted from blood. The CDR3 bases are TGTGCCAGCAGCGTATGGGGGGGCCGACAAGAGACCCAGTACTTC. Protein sequence: CASSVWGGRQETQYF.